This passage covers 6 T cell receptor beta chains from one sample sequenced in a study of primary melanoma T cells and metastatic recurrence. Only in-frame clones appear in the TCRdb table, and some are missing; sequencing was by immunoSEQ multiplex PCR. The sample holds about 1,100 clones, around four fifths seen once. The sequenced sample consisted of melanoma tumor tissue. The source is a human donor with melanoma.

The V and J genes are TRBV11-3 and TRBJ1-2; maybe TRBD1 (5 bases). This CDR3 region has 15 residues. The V gene lost 1 base and the J gene lost 5 bases, with 14 bases spanning the gap. Germline CDR1 is SGHNT and CDR2 is YENEEA. CDR3 sequence reads: CASSLGQGRAYGYTF. The DNA for the CDR3 is TGTGCCAGCAGCTTAGGGCAGGGCAGGGCTTATGGCTACACCTTC.

V is TRBV6-8 and J is TRBJ2-7; the match to TRBD1 covers 10 bases. CDR1 and CDR2 (germline): MNHGY, SAAAGT. J was trimmed by 6 bases and V by 6 bases; bases with no gene match: 5. This CDR3 region has 13 residues. The CDR3 region has the DNA TGTGCCAGCAGCGGGACAGGGGTGCGCGAGCAGTACTTC. This encodes CASSGTGVREQYF.

A single count supports this clone. The gene calls are TRBV7-6 and TRBJ2-5; D is possibly TRBD1 or TRBD2 (5 bases each). Germline values: CDR1 SGHVS, CDR2 FNYEAQ. The CDR3 runs to 15 residues. V was pared by 2 bases and J by 4 bases, with 14 bases between. The CDR3 nucleotides read TGTGCCAGCAGCTTACTTCCGGGGCATGTAGAGACCCAGTACTTC. Its protein product is CASSLLPGHVETQYF.

This clone was recorded once. This chain joins TRBV30 and TRBJ1-5; possibly TRBD1 for D (6 bases). Between the trimmed V and J ends, which lost 1 base and 5 bases, there was a span of 9 bases. CDR1 and CDR2 from the germline V gene are GTSNPN and SVGIG (reference sequence). The CDR3 is made up of 13 amino acids. In DNA, the CDR3 is TGTGCCTGGAGTGGTGGGGGCGATCAGCCCCAGCATTTT. Residues: CAWSGGGDQPQHF.

This chain joins TRBV6-8 and TRBJ1-2; 7 nucleotides match TRBD1. Trimming cost V 6 bases and J 5 bases; bases outside gene matches: 9. The CDR3 sequence is 14 residues long. Germline assignment: CDR1 MNHGY and CDR2 SAAAGT. The CDR3 spells CASSPTPTGYGYTF. CDR3 bases: TGTGCCAGCAGCCCAACCCCGACAGGGTATGGCTACACCTTC.

The rearrangement uses TRBV30 and TRBJ2-5; D not certain. Deletions cut 1 base from V and 6 bases from J, with 9 bases between. This CDR3 contains 12 residues. Germline CDR1 and CDR2: GTSNPN and SVGIG (reference sequence). The CDR3: CAWSGSLQTQYF. CDR3 nucleotides: TGTGCCTGGAGTGGGAGTTTACAGACCCAGTACTTC.